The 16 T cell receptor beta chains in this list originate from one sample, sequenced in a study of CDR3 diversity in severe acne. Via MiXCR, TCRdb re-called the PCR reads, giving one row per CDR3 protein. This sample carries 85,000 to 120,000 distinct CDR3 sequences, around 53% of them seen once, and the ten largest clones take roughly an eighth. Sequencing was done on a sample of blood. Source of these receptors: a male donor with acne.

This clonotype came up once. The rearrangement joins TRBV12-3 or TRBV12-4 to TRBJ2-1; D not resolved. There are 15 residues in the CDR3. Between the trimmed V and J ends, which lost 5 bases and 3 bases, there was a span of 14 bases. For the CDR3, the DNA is TGTGCCAGCAGTCCGGGTGGGAAGGGCTACAATGAGCAGTTCTTC. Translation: CASSPGGKGYNEQFF.

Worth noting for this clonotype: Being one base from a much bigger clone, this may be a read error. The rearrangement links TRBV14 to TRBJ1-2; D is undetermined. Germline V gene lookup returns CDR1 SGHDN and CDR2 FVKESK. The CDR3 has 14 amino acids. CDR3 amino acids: CASNSRIGNYGCTF. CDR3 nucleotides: TGTGCCAGCAACTCCCGGATAGGGAACTATGGCTGCACCTTC. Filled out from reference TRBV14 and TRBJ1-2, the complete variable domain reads EAGVTQFPSHSVIEKGQTVTLRCDPISGHDNLYWYRRVMGKEIKFLLHFVKESKQDESGMPNNRFLAERTGGTYSTLKVQPAELEDSGVYFCASNSRIGNYGCTFGSGTRLTVV.

The CDR3 loop is CAIPGSVRQETQYF. In DNA form, the CDR3 reads TGTGCCATCCCAGGAAGCGTCCGTCAAGAGACCCAGTACTTC. The chain is built from TRBV25-1 and TRBJ2-5; D is unresolved. The CDR3 totals 14 residues. From germline, CDR1 is MGHDK and CDR2 SYGVNS. The V gene lost 10 bases and the J gene lost 2 bases, with 17 bases spanning the gap.

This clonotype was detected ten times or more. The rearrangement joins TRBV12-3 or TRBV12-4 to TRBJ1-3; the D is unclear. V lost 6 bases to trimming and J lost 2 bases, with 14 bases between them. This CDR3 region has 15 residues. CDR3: CASSPVELAGNTIYF. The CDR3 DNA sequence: TGTGCCAGCAGCCCCGTGGAGCTGGCTGGAAACACCATATATTTT.

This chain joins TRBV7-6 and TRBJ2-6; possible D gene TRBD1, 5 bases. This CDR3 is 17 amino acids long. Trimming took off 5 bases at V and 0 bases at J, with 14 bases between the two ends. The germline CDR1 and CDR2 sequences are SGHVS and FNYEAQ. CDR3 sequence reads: CASSPPGPRSGANVLTF. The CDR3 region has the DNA TGTGCCAGCAGCCCTCCAGGGCCCCGCTCTGGGGCCAACGTCCTGACTTTC.

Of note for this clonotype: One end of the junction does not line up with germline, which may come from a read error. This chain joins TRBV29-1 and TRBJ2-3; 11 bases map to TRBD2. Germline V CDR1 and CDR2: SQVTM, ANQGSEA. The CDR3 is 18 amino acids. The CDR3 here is CSVALAGGQFGCTDTQYF. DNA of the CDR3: TGCAGCGTTGCCTTAGCGGGAGGGCAATTCGGGTGCACAGATACGCAGTATTTC.

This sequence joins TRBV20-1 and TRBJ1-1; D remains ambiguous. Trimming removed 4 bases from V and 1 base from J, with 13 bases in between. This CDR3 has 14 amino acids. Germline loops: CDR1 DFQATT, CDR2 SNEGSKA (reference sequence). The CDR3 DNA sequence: TGCAGTGCTACAGACGGACTCGCGAACACTGAAGCTTTCTTT. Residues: CSATDGLANTEAFF.

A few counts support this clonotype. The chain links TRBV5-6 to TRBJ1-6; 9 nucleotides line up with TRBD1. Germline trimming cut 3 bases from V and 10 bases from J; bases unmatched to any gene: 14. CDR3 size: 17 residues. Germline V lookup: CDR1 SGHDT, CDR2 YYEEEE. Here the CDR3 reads CASSWGPGQGGQSPLHF. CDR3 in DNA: TGTGCCAGCAGCTGGGGACCGGGACAGGGAGGACAATCACCCCTCCACTTT.

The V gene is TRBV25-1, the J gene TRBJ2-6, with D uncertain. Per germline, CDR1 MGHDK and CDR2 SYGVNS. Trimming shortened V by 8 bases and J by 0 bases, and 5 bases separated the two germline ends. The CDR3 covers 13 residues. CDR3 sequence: CASYLSGANVLTF. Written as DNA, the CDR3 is TGTGCCAGCTACCTCTCTGGGGCCAACGTCCTGACTTTC.

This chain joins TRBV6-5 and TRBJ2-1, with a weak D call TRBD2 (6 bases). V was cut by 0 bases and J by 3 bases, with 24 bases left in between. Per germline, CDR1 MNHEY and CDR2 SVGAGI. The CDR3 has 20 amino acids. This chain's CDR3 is CASSYSILTSSSINYNEQFF. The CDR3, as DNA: TGTGCCAGCAGTTACTCGATATTAACTAGCTCTTCGATAAACTACAATGAGCAGTTCTTC.

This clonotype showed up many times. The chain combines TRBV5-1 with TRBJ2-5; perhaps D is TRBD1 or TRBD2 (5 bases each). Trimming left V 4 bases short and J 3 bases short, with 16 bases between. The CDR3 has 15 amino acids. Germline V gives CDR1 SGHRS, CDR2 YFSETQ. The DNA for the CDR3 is TGCGCCAGCAGCGTAACCGGGACGGGCAAAGAGACCCAGTACTTC. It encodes CASSVTGTGKETQYF.

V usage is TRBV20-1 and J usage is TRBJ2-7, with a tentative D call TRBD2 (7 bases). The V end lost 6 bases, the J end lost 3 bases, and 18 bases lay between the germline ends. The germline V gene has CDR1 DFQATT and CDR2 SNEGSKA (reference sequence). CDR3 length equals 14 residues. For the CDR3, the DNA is TGCAGTGCCGGGGACACGGGGGGTCACTACGAGCAGTACTTC. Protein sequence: CSAGDTGGHYEQYF.

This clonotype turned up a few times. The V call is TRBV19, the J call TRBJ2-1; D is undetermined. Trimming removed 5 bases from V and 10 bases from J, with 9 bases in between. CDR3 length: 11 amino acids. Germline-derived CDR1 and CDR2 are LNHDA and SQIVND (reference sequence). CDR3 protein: CASSGSDEQFF. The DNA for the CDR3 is TGTGCCAGTAGTGGAAGCGACGAGCAGTTCTTC. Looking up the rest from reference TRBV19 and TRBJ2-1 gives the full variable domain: DGGITQSPKYLFRKEGQNVTLSCEQNLNHDAMYWYRQDPGQGLRLIYYSQIVNDFQKGDIAEGYSVSREKKESFPLTVTSAQKNPTAFYLCASSGSDEQFFGPGTRLTVL.

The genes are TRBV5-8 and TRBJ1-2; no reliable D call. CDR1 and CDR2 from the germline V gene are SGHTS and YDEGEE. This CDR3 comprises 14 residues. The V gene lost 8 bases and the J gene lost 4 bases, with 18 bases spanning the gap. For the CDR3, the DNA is TGTGCCAGTATAGTGGGGTCCGGGAGCTATGGCTACACCTTC. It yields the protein CASIVGSGSYGYTF.

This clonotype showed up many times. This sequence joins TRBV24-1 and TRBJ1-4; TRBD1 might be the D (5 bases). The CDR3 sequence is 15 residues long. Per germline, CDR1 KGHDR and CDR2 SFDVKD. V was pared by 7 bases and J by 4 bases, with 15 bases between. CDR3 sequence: CATSDTSGDNEKLFF. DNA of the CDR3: TGTGCCACCAGCGATACTTCGGGGGATAATGAAAAACTGTTTTTT.

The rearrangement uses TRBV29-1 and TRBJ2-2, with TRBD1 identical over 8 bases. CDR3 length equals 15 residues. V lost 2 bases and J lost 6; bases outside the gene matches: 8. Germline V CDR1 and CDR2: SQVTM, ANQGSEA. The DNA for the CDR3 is TGCAGCGTTGAAATTGTGGACAGGGATCCCGGGGAGCTGTTTTTT. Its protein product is CSVEIVDRDPGELFF.